This entry features one T cell receptor beta chain sequence. Its antigen is undetermined. This CDR3 contains 14 residues. CDR1 is MDHEN and CDR2 is SYDVKM in the germline V gene. V lost 1 base, J lost 10 bases, and 16 bases lay in between. These data are taken from a study of blood T cells in healthy people across ages. Points from the study as a whole: No one knew whether donors had CMV, which possibly confounded expanded clonotype changes. Measured against age, TCR beta diversity per million T cells decreased in a roughly linear manner.

Through a sample-barcoded 5' primer and a J-beta primer mix, a second PCR was run for roughly 7 to 12 cycles. Template switching added a 12-random-nucleotide identifier to every cDNA molecule. TCRdb independently ran MiXCR on the 5' RACE reads; one entry per CDR3 protein. The top ten hold approximately 15% of the sample, which has approximately 810,000 distinct CDR3 sequences, roughly 26% seen once. The chain employs TRBV28 and TRBJ1-1; D might be TRBD1 (5 bases). Sequenced material: blood. The clonotype originates from a woman of 80 years or more in good health. CDR3 coding DNA: TGTGCCAGCAGTTTATTATTCGGGGCGTGGGTAGCTTTCTTT. Protein: CASSLLFGAWVAFF. Based on the CDR3 plus reference TRBV28 and TRBJ1-1, the full variable domain is DVKVTQSSRYLVKRTGEKVFLECVQDMDHENMFWYRQDPGLGLRLIYFSYDVKMKEKGDIPEGYSVSREKKERFSLILESASTNQTSMYLCASSLLFGAWVAFFGQGTRLTVV.